This T cell receptor (beta chain) was profiled in a study of T cell responses to AZD1222 COVID-19 vaccine (dated by TCRdb to 2020 to 2023). Study-wide context: A total of approximately 240 trial participants underwent TCR sequencing, of whom about 200 received two doses of AZD1222 and about 25 received two doses of the MenACWY control vaccine. Trial participants were enrolled by age into 18-55, 56-69 and 70-plus year subgroups, with roughly 160, 29 and 62 TCR-sequenced participants respectively.

The CDR3 regions of human TCRbeta chains were analyzed by immunosequencing. The authors' analysis ran thus. Repertoire TCRs were checked for matches against a reference library of SARS-CoV-2-specific TCRs that had been generated using the MIRA antigen-specificity platform. Breadth meant the fraction of unique TCRs that were SARS-CoV-2-associated, whereas depth meant the fraction of total T cells that were SARS-CoV-2-associated. Using the MIRA data, every spike-specific TCR was mapped to the spike region that the TCR reacted to and assigned to either a CD4 or a CD8 class. Log10-transformed breadth and depth values were compared by one-way ANOVA with Sidak's multiple comparisons tests. Held by TCRdb, this immuneACCESS table contains in-frame sequences only and omits some clones. Under half of the omission traces to an unresolved V gene where checked; the cause of the rest is unknown. V and J calls and clone size are as listed in that table; D and trimming were resolved from the DNA. The sample table lists about 140,000 clones, 91% of them with a count of one. The ten largest clonotypes hold around 6.9% of the sample.

Turning to this clone: Its antigen has not been determined. There are no base qualities to consult, and no much larger clone falls within one base.

This specimen's time point label, interpreted: about 28 days (+/-7) after the second vaccine dose. The sample's treatment or condition label, in plain terms: meningococcal conjugate vaccine given as trial control. Vaccinee samples were obtained from the UK trials COV001 and COV002, which included a single-blind randomized controlled phase 2/3 trial of AZD1222 (ChAdOx1 nCoV-19) in healthy adults. For TCRbeta chain sequencing, PBMC samples from trial participants were taken at day 0 and at day 28 after the second dose. Overall study results and their limits: No day 14 peak-response samples were available, so repertoires were characterized only after the peak T cell response. The whole spike protein was spanned by vaccine-associated CD4 TCRs, and dominant responses were seen in regions 160-218 and 743-854. Reportedly, close to half of the unique spike-specific TCRs recognized epitopes lying outside the regions that are mutated in the B.1.351 and B.1.1.7 variants. Participants were mostly white British and included more females than males, and it was suggested by the authors that clonal diversity may have been underestimated. In the small 56-69-year group, the increase in depth fell short of significance, most likely because of low power. Conclusions about previously exposed vaccinees are limited because only five to seven AZD1222 recipients were SARS-CoV-2 seropositive at baseline. After two AZD1222 doses, spike-specific TCR breadth and depth were significantly higher than at day 0 and than in MenACWY recipients.

The specimen was peripheral blood, collected 28 days after the second dose of the MenACWY control vaccine. The sequence was obtained from an adult who received the MenACWY meningococcal vaccine as a control.

Read as DNA, the sequence is TGTGCCTGGAGGGCCAGCGACGGTAGCTATGGCTACACCTTC. It specifies CAWRASDGSYGYTF. The V and J genes are TRBV30 and TRBJ1-2, with the D gene not clear enough to name. CDR1 is given as GTSNPN and CDR2 as SVGIG, both from the germline V gene (reference sequence). V sheds 3 bases and J sheds 4 bases, leaving 15 bases between their ends. Spanning cysteine to phenylalanine, the CDR3 consists of 14 amino acids. Just the 42-base CDR3 DNA is kept, in frame starting at base 1.